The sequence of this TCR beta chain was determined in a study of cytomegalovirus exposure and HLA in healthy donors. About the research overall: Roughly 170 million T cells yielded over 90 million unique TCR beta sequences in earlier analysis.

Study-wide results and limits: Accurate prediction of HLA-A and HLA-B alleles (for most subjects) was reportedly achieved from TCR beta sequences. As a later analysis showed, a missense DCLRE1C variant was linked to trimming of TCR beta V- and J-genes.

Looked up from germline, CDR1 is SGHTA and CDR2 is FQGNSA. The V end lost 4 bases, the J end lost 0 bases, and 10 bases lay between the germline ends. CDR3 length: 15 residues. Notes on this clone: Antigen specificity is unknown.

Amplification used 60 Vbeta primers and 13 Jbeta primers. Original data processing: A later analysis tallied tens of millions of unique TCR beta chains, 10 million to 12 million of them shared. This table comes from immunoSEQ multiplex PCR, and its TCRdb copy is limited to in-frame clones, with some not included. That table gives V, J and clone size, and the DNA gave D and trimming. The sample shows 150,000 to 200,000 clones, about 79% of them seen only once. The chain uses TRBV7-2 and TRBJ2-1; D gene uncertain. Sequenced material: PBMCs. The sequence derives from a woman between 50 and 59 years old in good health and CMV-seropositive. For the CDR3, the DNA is TGTGCCAGCAGCTCGGCGGCTAGCTCCTACAATGAGCAGTTCTTC. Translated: CASSSAASSYNEQFF.